The rows below give T cell receptor beta chains drawn from one sample of a study of blood T cell repertoires in COVID-19. Sequencing was performed with immunoSEQ multiplex PCR; in TCRdb, only in-frame clones are kept and a portion is missing. The sample consists of approximately 89,000 clones, 80% to 95% of them appearing once. The sequenced sample consisted of peripheral blood. All receptors derive from a woman aged 60-75 years with active COVID-19. CDR3s include the opening cysteine and the closing phenylalanine or tryptophan. The order of the fields is D gene, J gene, clone size, V gene, CDR3 DNA, CDR3 protein. The D gene is left open where the match is weak. Clone sizes are given selectively: once, few, many, or a class where the clone is expanded.

-,TRBJ2-5,-,TRBV4-1,TGCGCCAGCAGCCACACACAGGGTAGGCAAGAGACCCAGTACTTC,CASSHTQGRQETQYF
-,TRBJ2-7,-,TRBV7-9,TGTGCCAGCAGCCCCCGTGGTAGCCGATCCTACGAGCAGTACTTC,CASSPRGSRSYEQYF
TRBD1,TRBJ1-1,-,TRBV11-2,TGTGCCAGCAGCTTCGGACAGGGGGCATCTGAAGCTTTCTTT,CASSFGQGASEAFF
-,TRBJ1-1,once,TRBV18,TGTGCCAGCTCACCCTCAGGGGTCCAGACGAACACTGAAGCTTTCTTT,CASSPSGVQTNTEAFF
-,TRBJ1-1,-,TRBV6-5,TGTGCCAGCAGTTCCCCTCCAGGTGTCATGAACACTGAAGCTTTCTTT,CASSSPPGVMNTEAFF
-,TRBJ2-5,-,TRBV6-1,TGTGCCAGCAGTGAAGGTGGCAGGGAAGAGACCCAGTACTTC,CASSEGGREETQYF
-,TRBJ2-7,-,TRBV27,TGTGCCAGCAGTTTGTTAGGGGAAACCGAGCAGTACTTC,CASSLLGETEQYF
-,TRBJ1-1,-,TRBV5-1,TGCGCCAGCGCCCGCGGGGCGAACACTGAAGCTTTCTTT,CASARGANTEAFF
-,TRBJ2-7,-,TRBV7-2,TGTGCCAGCAGCTTACAGGGGAGCTCCTACGAGCAGTACTTC,CASSLQGSSYEQYF
-,TRBJ2-5,-,TRBV12-3/TRBV12-4,TGTGCCAGCAGTTCGGACAGTCAAGGGACCCAGTACTTC,CASSSDSQGTQYF
-,TRBJ1-1,once,TRBV12-3/TRBV12-4,TGTGCCAGCAGCCGGAGGGGGAACACTGAAGCTTTCTTT,CASSRRGNTEAFF
TRBD2,TRBJ2-1,-,TRBV6-6,TGTGCCAGCAGTACCGGGCGGGAGAGGGGCTACAATGAGCAGTTCTTC,CASSTGRERGYNEQFF
-,TRBJ2-1,once,TRBV27,TGTGCCAGCAGGACCCCAGGGGCCCACAATGAGCAGTTCTTC,CASRTPGAHNEQFF
-,TRBJ2-1,few,TRBV5-6,TGTGCCAGCAGCTCGGGACTTTATGAGCAGTTCTTC,CASSSGLYEQFF
TRBD2,TRBJ2-2,-,TRBV5-4,TGTGCCAGCAGCTCAGGTGGGAGCGGGGGGTTCACCGGGGAGCTGTTTTTT,CASSSGGSGGFTGELFF
-,TRBJ2-7,-,TRBV28,TGTGCCAGCAGTTACTTCTCCTACGAGCAGTACTTC,CASSYFSYEQYF
-,TRBJ2-5,-,TRBV6-6,TGTGCCAGCAGTTACGGCCAGGGGGGCGAGACCCAGTACTTC,CASSYGQGGETQYF
TRBD1,TRBJ2-7,-,TRBV7-9,TGTGCCAGCAGCTTCACAGGGGTAGGTGAGCAGTACTTC,CASSFTGVGEQYF
TRBD2,TRBJ2-1,-,TRBV19,TGTGCCAGTACCCCTCCCGGGACTAGCGGGCCCTACAATGAGCAGTTCTTC,CASTPPGTSGPYNEQFF
-,TRBJ2-1,once,TRBV19,TGTGCCAGTAGGGGTGGCAGGGGGGCCTACAATGAGCAGTTCTTC,CASRGGRGAYNEQFF
-,TRBJ2-5,-,TRBV5-4,TGTGCCAGCAGCTTGATAGTGGGGGGTCAAGAGACCCAGTACTTC,CASSLIVGGQETQYF
TRBD2,TRBJ2-3,-,TRBV4-2,TGTGCCAGCAGTCCCAGGGGTAGCGGGGGTGCAGATACGCAGTATTTT,CASSPRGSGGADTQYF
-,TRBJ2-7,-,TRBV27,TGTGCCAGCAGTTTAGGAGGTGTGAGCTCCTACGAGCAGTACTTC,CASSLGGVSSYEQYF
TRBD1,TRBJ1-5,-,TRBV6-5,TGTGCCAGCAGCGACAGGGGGTATCAGCCCCAGCATTTT,CASSDRGYQPQHF
TRBD1,TRBJ2-1,-,TRBV9,TGTGCCAGCAGCGTAGTGGGACAGGGGGGTTTGAATGAGCAGTTCTTC,CASSVVGQGGLNEQFF
TRBD1,TRBJ2-7,-,TRBV3-1/TRBV3-2,TGTGCCAGCAGCCTAAAGGACAGGGTAAACGACGAGCAGTACTTC,CASSLKDRVNDEQYF
-,TRBJ1-5,-,TRBV3-1/TRBV3-2,TGTGCCAGCAGCCAAGATCAGGGGAATCAGCCCCAGCATTTT,CASSQDQGNQPQHF
-,TRBJ2-2,-,TRBV28,TGTGCCAGCAGGCTCCTGACAGGATCGAACACCGGGGAGCTGTTTTTT,CASRLLTGSNTGELFF
-,TRBJ1-2,-,TRBV28,TGTGCCAGCACGGGGGGGACCTGGTCTAACTATGGCTACACCTTC,CASTGGTWSNYGYTF
-,TRBJ1-6,-,TRBV11-2,TGTGCCAGCAGCTTAGCCAGGAATAATTCACCCCTCCACTTT,CASSLARNNSPLHF
-,TRBJ1-1,-,TRBV6-1,TGTGCCAGCAGTGCCCACGGCGGGCGGACGAACACTGAAGCTTTCTTT,CASSAHGGRTNTEAFF
-,TRBJ1-1,-,TRBV14,TGTGCCAGCAGCCAAGATCAGGGCCTTGAAGCTTTCTTT,CASSQDQGLEAFF
TRBD2,TRBJ2-7,-,TRBV9,TGTGCCAGCAGCCCCCTTTCGGGGGGGCCTTACGAGCAGTACTTC,CASSPLSGGPYEQYF
TRBD2,TRBJ2-7,-,TRBV3-1/TRBV3-2,TGTGCCAGCAGCCCGGTACTAGCGGGGGGCCCCAGCTCCTACGAGCAGTACTTC,CASSPVLAGGPSSYEQYF
-,TRBJ2-5,-,TRBV19,TGTGCCAGTAGCCTCGAGGAGACCCAGTACTTC,CASSLEETQYF
TRBD2,TRBJ2-4,-,TRBV28,TGTGCCAGCAGTTTACGCGGGAGAAAAAACATTCAGTACTTC,CASSLRGRKNIQYF
TRBD2,TRBJ2-1,-,TRBV5-4,TGTGCCAGCAGCTCCGGGACTAGCGGGAGGGTAGGTGAGCAGTTCTTC,CASSSGTSGRVGEQFF
-,TRBJ1-1,-,TRBV7-9,TGTGCCAGCAAAGGGGAGAACACTGAAGCTTTCTTT,CASKGENTEAFF
TRBD2,TRBJ2-1,-,TRBV7-2,TGTGCCAGCAGCGCCCGGGGCCGACTAGCGGACCAGCAGTTCTTC,CASSARGRLADQQFF
-,TRBJ2-2,-,TRBV10-1,TGCGCCAGCAGTGGTCATTACACCGGGGAGCTGTTTTTT,CASSGHYTGELFF
TRBD2,TRBJ2-1,-,TRBV10-3,TGTGCCATCAGTGGAACTAGCGGCTTTGACGATGAGCAGTTCTTC,CAISGTSGFDDEQFF
-,TRBJ2-5,-,TRBV5-4,TGTGCCAGCAGCTTGTGGCCGCAAGAGACCCAGTACTTC,CASSLWPQETQYF
-,TRBJ2-5,-,TRBV28,TGTGCCAGCAGTTTAGTAGCGTGGAAGACCCAGTACTTC,CASSLVAWKTQYF
TRBD1,TRBJ2-4,-,TRBV5-6,TGTGCCAGCAGCCGGGACAGCGACCGTGTCAAAAACATTCAGTACTTC,CASSRDSDRVKNIQYF
TRBD2,TRBJ2-7,-,TRBV10-2,TGCGCCAGCAGTGAGTTGGGACTAGCGGGGGGCTCCCTCGGGTACGAGCAGTACTTC,CASSELGLAGGSLGYEQYF
TRBD2,TRBJ2-7,-,TRBV28,TGTGCCAGCAACACCTTATTCCCGACTAGCGGTACCTACGAGCAGTACTTC,CASNTLFPTSGTYEQYF
-,TRBJ1-5,-,TRBV16,TGTGCCAGCAGCCACGCCGGACAGCCCAATCAGCCCCAGCATTTT,CASSHAGQPNQPQHF
TRBD1,TRBJ2-3,-,TRBV14,TGTGCCAGCAGCAATGGACAGGGGACGGATACGCAGTATTTT,CASSNGQGTDTQYF
-,TRBJ1-1,-,TRBV5-1,TGCGCCAGCAGCTTGGTGGGGGGAGCAGGCACTGAAGCTTTCTTT,CASSLVGGAGTEAFF
-,TRBJ2-7,-,TRBV3-1/TRBV3-2,TGTGCCAGCAGCCAATGGACCGGGACATCCAAAGTGGACGAGCAGTACTTC,CASSQWTGTSKVDEQYF
TRBD2,TRBJ2-3,-,TRBV4-3,TGCGCCAGCAGCCAAGAACAGCGGGGGGAAGATACGCAGTATTTT,CASSQEQRGEDTQYF
-,TRBJ2-5,-,TRBV11-3,TGTGCCAGCAGCACTGGGGCCCTACAGGGTGGTCCAGAGACCCAGTACTTC,CASSTGALQGGPETQYF
TRBD2,TRBJ2-7,-,TRBV6-4,TGTGCCAGCAGTGACGCTAGCGGGAACTACGAGCAGTACTTC,CASSDASGNYEQYF
-,TRBJ2-5,-,TRBV7-6,TGTGCCAGCAGCCCCTGGGGCGGGGAAAAAGGGGAGACCCAGTACTTC,CASSPWGGEKGETQYF